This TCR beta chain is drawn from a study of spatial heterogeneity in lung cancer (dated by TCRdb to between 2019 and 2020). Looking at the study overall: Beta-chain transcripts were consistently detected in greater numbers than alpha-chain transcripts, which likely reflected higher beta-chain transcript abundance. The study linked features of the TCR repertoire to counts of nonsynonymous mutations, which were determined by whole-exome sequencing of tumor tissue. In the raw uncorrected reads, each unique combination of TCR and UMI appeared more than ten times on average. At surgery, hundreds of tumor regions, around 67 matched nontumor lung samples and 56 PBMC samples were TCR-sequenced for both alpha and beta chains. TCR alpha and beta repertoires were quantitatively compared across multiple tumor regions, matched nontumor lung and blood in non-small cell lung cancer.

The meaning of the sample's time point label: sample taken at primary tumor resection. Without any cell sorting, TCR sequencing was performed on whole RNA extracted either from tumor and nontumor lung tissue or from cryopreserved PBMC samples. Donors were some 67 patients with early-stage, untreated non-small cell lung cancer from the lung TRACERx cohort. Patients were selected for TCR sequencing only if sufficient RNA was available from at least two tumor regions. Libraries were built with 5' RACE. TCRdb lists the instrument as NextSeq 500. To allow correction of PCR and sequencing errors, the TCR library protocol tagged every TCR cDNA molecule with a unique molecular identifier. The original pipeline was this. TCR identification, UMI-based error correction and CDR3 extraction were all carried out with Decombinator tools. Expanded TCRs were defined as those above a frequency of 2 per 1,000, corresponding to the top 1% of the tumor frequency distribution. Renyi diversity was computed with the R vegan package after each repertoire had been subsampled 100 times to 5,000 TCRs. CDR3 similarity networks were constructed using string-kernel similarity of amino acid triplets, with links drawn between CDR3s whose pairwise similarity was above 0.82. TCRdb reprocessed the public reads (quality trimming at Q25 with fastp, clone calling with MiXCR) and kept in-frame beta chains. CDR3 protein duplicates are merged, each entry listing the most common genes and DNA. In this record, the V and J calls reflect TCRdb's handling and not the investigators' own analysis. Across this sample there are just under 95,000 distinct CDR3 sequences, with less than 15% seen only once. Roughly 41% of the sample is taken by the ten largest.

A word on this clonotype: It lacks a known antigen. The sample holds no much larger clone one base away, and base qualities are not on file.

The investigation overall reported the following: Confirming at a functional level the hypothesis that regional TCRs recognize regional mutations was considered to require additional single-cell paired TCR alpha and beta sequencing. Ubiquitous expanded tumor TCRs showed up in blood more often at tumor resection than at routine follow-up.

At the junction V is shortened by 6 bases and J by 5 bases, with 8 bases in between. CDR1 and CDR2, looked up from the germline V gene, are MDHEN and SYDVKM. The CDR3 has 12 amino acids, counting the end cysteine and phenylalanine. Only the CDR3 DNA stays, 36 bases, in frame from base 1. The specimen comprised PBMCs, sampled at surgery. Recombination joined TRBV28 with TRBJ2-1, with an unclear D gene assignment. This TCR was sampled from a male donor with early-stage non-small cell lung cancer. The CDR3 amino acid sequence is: CASRNPNNEQFF. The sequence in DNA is TGTGCCAGCAGAAACCCGAACAATGAGCAGTTCTTC.